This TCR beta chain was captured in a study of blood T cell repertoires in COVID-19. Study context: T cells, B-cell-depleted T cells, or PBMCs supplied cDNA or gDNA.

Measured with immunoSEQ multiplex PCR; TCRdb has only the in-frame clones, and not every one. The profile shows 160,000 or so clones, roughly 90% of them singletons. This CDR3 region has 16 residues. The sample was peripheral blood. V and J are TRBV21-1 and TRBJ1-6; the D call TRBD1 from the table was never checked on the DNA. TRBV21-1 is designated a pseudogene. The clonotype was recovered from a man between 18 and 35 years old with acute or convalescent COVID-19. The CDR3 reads CASSKDPTRGCSPLHF. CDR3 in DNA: TGTGCCAGCAGCAAAGACCCCACAAGGGGTTGTTCACCCCTCCACTTT.